This paragraph reports one T cell receptor beta chain. This receptor's antigen is unknown. Per-nucleotide qualities are absent, and no much larger clonotype sits a single base away. Donors were 30 to 45 systemically healthy Caucasian individuals from Russia aged about 6 to 100 years. Each donor gave 8 to 10 milliliters of peripheral blood, drawn into EDTA-treated Vacutainer tubes. Ficoll-Paque density-gradient centrifugation was used to isolate PBMCs, with at least 6.5 million per sample. Trizol reagent was used to extract total RNA from PBMCs, with at least 6 micrograms per sample. For every donor, an aliquot of PBMCs went through flow cytometry to measure the percentages of naive CD45RAhigh/CD27high T cells. V drops 8 bases and J drops 6 bases, leaving 14 bases in between. The CDR3 sequence holds 12 residues, the cysteine and phenylalanine included. Only the CDR3 DNA stays, 36 bases, in frame from base 1. The CDR1 and CDR2 encoded by the germline V gene (reference sequence) are DFQATT and SNEGSKA.

This entry is derived from a study of blood T cells in healthy people across ages (dated by TCRdb to the mid-2010s). Regarding the complete study: In model experiments, template switching captured about one uniquely barcoded TCR beta cDNA molecule for every two T cells. Using deep sequencing normalized with unique cDNA molecular identifiers, the study measured how TCR beta repertoire diversity changes with age. For two donors (one aged 18 to 30 and one aged 80 or older), the study analyzed two additional independent replicas of 1 million unique cDNA reads from the same blood draw. To avoid experimental bias, donors of different ages were distributed randomly across sequencing lanes. The donors were split into four age groups: young (average around 15 years), middle-aged (around 40), aged (around 67) and long-lived (under 85).

Library prep was done by 5' RACE. Sequencing was carried out with an Illumina HiSeq 2500. The second PCR ran for roughly 6 to 11 cycles and used a J-beta primer mix along with a sample-barcoded 5' primer. A unique molecular identifier was introduced onto each TCR beta cDNA molecule by a template-switch 5' adaptor carrying 12 random nucleotides. Each sample yielded at least 3 million CDR3-containing paired-end reads. All of the RNA was converted into first-strand cDNA using the Mint cDNA synthesis kit, with a TRBC-specific oligonucleotide serving as the primer. Following uracil-DNA glycosylase treatment, a first 18-cycle PCR with universal primers M1SS and BC2_uni_R was performed on all cDNA. The original methods were these. Each sample was normalized by randomly selecting 1 million high-quality reads, each carrying a distinct molecular identifier. Reads sharing molecular identifiers were discarded rather than binned into consensus sequences. MiTCR, run with a Q25 quality threshold and the strictest error-elimination algorithm, handled CDR3 identification, clonotype clustering and error correction. A nonparametric unseen species model using Euler transformation provided a lower-bound estimate of total TCR beta diversity. The public reads were reprocessed in TCRdb via fastp at Q25 and MiXCR, keeping in-frame beta chains. All rows with the same CDR3 protein become a single entry with the most common DNA and genes. None of the V and J calls come from the authors' own analysis; TCRdb made them. Here the sample has hundreds of thousands of distinct CDR3 sequences; roughly three fifths occur a single time. Roughly 25% of the sample goes to the ten largest clones.

What the work shows at the level of the full study, not this receptor alone: The long-lived group showed more naive CD4+ T cells, fewer expanded clones and increased TCR diversity than the aged group, suggesting age selection. Estimates of total diversity based on one million sequenced T cells were regarded as lower bounds and as underestimates. There was a strong correlation between observed TCR beta diversity and the percentage of naive T cells measured by flow cytometry. Bulk unsorted PBMC profiling prevented conclusive comparison of naive and antigen-experienced compartments. As age increased, observed TCR beta diversity per million T cells dropped in a roughly linear way, and a significant reduction was already evident by age around 41. Because the CMV infection status of the donors was unknown, age-related changes in expanded clonotypes may potentially have been confounded.

The source material was blood. The chain uses TRBV20-1 and TRBJ1-5; no D segment can be confidently identified. This receptor was identified in a middle-aged man in good health. This receptor has the CDR3 CSSRAPGQPQHF. The DNA is as follows: TGCAGTAGTAGGGCCCCAGGTCAGCCCCAGCATTTT.